Presented here are 19 T cell receptor beta chains from one specimen sequenced in a study of regulatory T cells in long-lasting Graves disease. Arm-PCR of CDR3 regions and iRepertoire HTBI primers were the basis on which TCR beta libraries were built. TCRdb re-analysed the multiplex PCR reads in MiXCR, keeping a single row per CDR3 protein. The table records roughly 610,000 distinct CDR3 sequences, roughly 16% of them present only once. Described time point: newly diagnosed GD, antithyroid drugs for less than 3 months. PBMCs provided the RNA from which the TCR library was made. The same sample was also used in a study of T cells in Graves' hyperthyroidism and ophthalmopathy.

The specimen was peripheral blood mononuclear cells (PBMCs), collected at new diagnosis, from a patient treated with antithyroid drugs. Every receptor here comes from a man between 18 and 35 years old with Graves disease.

This clonotype was counted many times. The CDR3 spells CASSLRDAGRYGYTF. The DNA for the CDR3 is TGTGCCAGCAGCTTACGGGACGCCGGCCGCTATGGCTACACCTTC. This chain uses TRBV3-1 with TRBJ1-2, with D perhaps TRBD1 (5 bases). Germline V CDR1 and CDR2: LGHDT, YNNKEL (reference sequence). The CDR3 contains 15 residues. Trimming cost V 5 bases and J 4 bases, with 17 bases left between them.

The sample holds a few counts of this clonotype. J is TRBJ2-2 and V is TRBV5-1; D may be TRBD2 (6 bases). Germline V gives CDR1 SGHRS, CDR2 YFSETQ. Trimming took 2 bases from V and 0 from J, leaving 14 bases between them. This CDR3 is built from 17 residues. CDR3 nucleotides: TGCGCCAGCAGCTTTTATTCCAGACTAGCGAACACCGGGGAGCTGTTTTTT. It yields the protein CASSFYSRLANTGELFF.

This clonotype was seen at least ten times. The chain is built from TRBV7-9 and TRBJ2-4, with TRBD1 matching 7 bases. CDR1 and CDR2 from the germline V gene are SEHNR and FQNEAQ (reference sequence). The CDR3 length is 17 residues. Trimming took 2 bases from V and 7 from J; bases not matched to a gene: 14. CDR3 sequence reads: CASSLLALTGPKNIQYF. The CDR3 nucleotides read TGTGCCAGCAGCTTACTAGCCCTGACAGGGCCGAAGAACATTCAGTACTTC.

This clonotype has a count of ten or more. J is TRBJ2-7 and V is TRBV6-1; 8 bases line up with TRBD2. This CDR3 has 14 amino acids. Germline CDR1 MNHNS, CDR2 SASEGT. The J segment lost 6 bases and the V segment lost 5 bases, leaving 9 bases of the junction unmatched. In DNA form, the CDR3 reads TGTGCCAGCAGTCTCGGGAGGGCTTTAGGCGAGCAGTACTTC. Translating gives CASSLGRALGEQYF.

This clonotype was observed many times. This chain uses TRBV11-2 with TRBJ1-1; TRBD1 matches 7 bases. The CDR3 is 13 residues long. CDR1 and CDR2 (germline): SGHAT, FQNNGV. The V gene end was trimmed by 5 bases and the J gene end by 5 bases; junction bases not matched to a gene: 5. CDR3 loop: CASSTRQGTEAFF. CDR3 nucleotide sequence: TGTGCCAGCAGCACCAGACAGGGTACTGAAGCTTTCTTT.

The rearrangement uses TRBV6-1 and TRBJ1-2; the match to TRBD1 covers 7 bases. The CDR3 totals 15 residues. The germline V gene has CDR1 MNHNS and CDR2 SASEGT. V shed 10 bases, J shed 7 bases, and the junction held 18 bases outside the gene matches. The CDR3 nucleotides read TGTGCCACACGAAGAGGGGGCGCGATCTCCGGTGGCTACACCTTC. Encoded protein: CATRRGGAISGGYTF.

This clonotype was recorded many times. J is TRBJ1-2 and V is TRBV6-5; D ambiguous. The germline V and J ends were trimmed by 0 bases and 6 bases, with 11 bases remaining between them. Germline lookup yields CDR1 MNHEY and CDR2 SVGAGI. The CDR3 sequence is 14 residues long. CDR3 nucleotides: TGTGCCAGCAGTTACTCGACGGCGCGGAATGGCTACACCTTC. Protein: CASSYSTARNGYTF.

This clonotype was recorded at least ten times. The chain combines TRBV10-3 with TRBJ2-5, with D perhaps matching TRBD2 (7 bases). CDR1 and CDR2 from the germline V gene are ENHRY and SYGVKD. The length of the CDR3 is 14 residues. Deletions cut 6 bases from V and 4 bases from J, with 15 bases between. CDR3 nucleotides: TGTGCCATCAGGGCCAAGGGGGAGGGAGAGACCCAGTACTTC. Translated: CAIRAKGEGETQYF.

This clonotype was counted only a few times. The rearrangement links TRBV20-1 to TRBJ2-1; 9 nucleotides line up with TRBD2. With 3 bases clipped from V and 0 bases from J, the junction kept 15 bases outside the gene matches. Germline CDR1 DFQATT, CDR2 SNEGSKA (reference sequence). This CDR3 is 19 amino acids long. The DNA for the CDR3 is TGCAGTGCTAGTGGGGTGCTGGGTAGCGGGAGTGTCTCCTACAATGAGCAGTTCTTC. This encodes CSASGVLGSGSVSYNEQFF.

This chain connects TRBV10-3 to TRBJ1-1; D may be TRBD1 (5 bases). The length of the CDR3 is 11 residues. Trimming cost V 5 bases and J 7 bases, with 8 bases left between them. Germline loops: CDR1 ENHRY, CDR2 SYGVKD. The CDR3 DNA is TGTGCCATCAGTTGGGGACTTGAAGCTTTCTTT. Its protein is CAISWGLEAFF.

This clonotype was seen at least ten times. V is TRBV27 and J is TRBJ1-1, with D perhaps matching TRBD1 (5 bases). Trimming stripped 6 bases from V and 2 bases from J, with 13 bases between. From germline, CDR1 is MNHEY and CDR2 SMNVEV (reference sequence). This CDR3 spans 14 amino acids. The CDR3 DNA reads as TGTGCCAGCAGGGCGGTGGGGGTTAACACTGAAGCTTTCTTT. Amino acids: CASRAVGVNTEAFF.

In this sample, this clonotype turned up once. The chain joins TRBV15 to TRBJ2-1; D is possibly TRBD2 (5 bases). The germline V gene has CDR1 LNHNV and CDR2 YYDKDF (reference sequence). The CDR3 is made up of 18 amino acids. The V end lost 0 bases, the J end lost 3 bases, and 18 bases lay between the germline ends. CDR3 nucleotide sequence: TGTGCCACCAGCAGAGATCTTTGGAGCGCCGGAGGCTACAATGAGCAGTTCTTC. Amino acid sequence: CATSRDLWSAGGYNEQFF.

The rearrangement joins TRBV7-2 to TRBJ1-1, with a tentative D call TRBD1 (5 bases). The CDR3 spans 16 residues. Between the trimmed V and J ends, which lost 6 bases and 1 base, there was a span of 18 bases. The germline CDR1 and CDR2 sequences are SGHTA and FQGNSA. The CDR3 DNA is TGTGCCAGCAGTCCTACCATAGACAGACAGAACACTGAAGCTTTCTTT. Translated: CASSPTIDRQNTEAFF.

The chain uses TRBV6-5 and TRBJ2-7; 9 bases are shared with TRBD1. Unmatched junction bases numbered 2, after V lost 2 bases and J lost 3 bases. The CDR3 totals 14 residues. Germline V gene sequence: CDR1 MNHEY, CDR2 SVGAGI. CDR3 coding DNA: TGTGCCAGCAGTTACGAGACAGGGGGCTACGAGCAGTACTTC. Protein: CASSYETGGYEQYF.

The chain employs TRBV5-8 and TRBJ2-7; 8 bases agree with TRBD1. Trimming cost V 1 base and J 2 bases; bases outside gene matches: 5. The CDR3 extends over 15 amino acids. Germline CDR1 and CDR2: SGHTS and YDEGEE. The CDR3 region has the DNA TGTGCCAGCAGCTTGATGCCAGGGGGCACCTACGAGCAGTACTTC. Its protein product is CASSLMPGGTYEQYF.

The rearrangement links TRBV30 to TRBJ1-2; D is undetermined. Germline CDR1 GTSNPN, CDR2 SVGIG (reference sequence). The CDR3 runs 13 residues. V was clipped by 0 bases and J by 3 bases, with 8 bases between them. The CDR3 sequence is CAWSVREHYGYTF. DNA of the CDR3: TGTGCCTGGAGTGTAAGGGAGCACTATGGCTACACCTTC. The full variable domain, in which reference TRBV30 and TRBJ1-2 provide the parts outside the CDR3, is SQTIHQWPATLVQPVGSPLSLECTVEGTSNPNLYWYRQAAGRGLQLLFYSVGIGQISSEVPQNLSASRPQDRQFILSSKKLLLSDSGFYLCAWSVREHYGYTFGSGTRLTVV.

In this sample, this clonotype turned up once. This rearrangement joins TRBV20-1 to TRBJ2-7, with 14 bases aligning to TRBD2. The CDR3 is made up of 15 amino acids. J lost 3 bases, V lost 5 bases, and 6 bases had no gene match. The V gene's germline CDR1 is DFQATT and CDR2 SNEGSKA (reference sequence). CDR3 residues: CSAGGGLAGVYEQYF. The CDR3 DNA sequence: TGCAGTGCTGGGGGGGGACTAGCGGGAGTCTACGAGCAGTACTTC.

The sample holds many counts of this clonotype. This chain connects TRBV28 to TRBJ2-1, with D possibly being TRBD1 or TRBD2 (6 bases each). Germline values: CDR1 MDHEN, CDR2 SYDVKM. CDR3 length: 14 residues. V was cut by 6 bases and J by 5 bases, with 14 bases left in between. CDR3 in amino acids: CASRGGQGNNEQFF. As DNA, the CDR3 is TGTGCCAGCAGGGGGGGCCAGGGAAACAATGAGCAGTTCTTC.

This clonotype has a count of ten or more. Being one base from a much bigger clone, this may be a read error. The gene calls are TRBV28 and TRBJ1-1; D is unresolved. This CDR3 spans 12 amino acids. V gave up 1 base and J gave up 5 bases, with 5 bases separating them. Germline-derived CDR1 and CDR2 are MDHEN and SYDVKM. CDR3 sequence: CASSLLWTEAFF. The CDR3 bases are TGTGCCAGCAGTTTATTATGGACTGAAGCTTTCTTT.